This TCR beta chain was captured by sequencing in a study of technical replicates of blood from several donors. The table came from immunoSEQ multiplex PCR; TCRdb's copy has only in-frame clones and leaves some out. The data contain 55,000 to 85,000 clones, about 97% of them singletons. V was cut by 0 bases and J by 4 bases, with 12 bases left in between. There are 15 residues in the CDR3. Germline V gene lookup returns CDR1 SGDLS and CDR2 YYNGEE. The genes are TRBV9 and TRBJ2-3; weak D call: TRBD2 (5 bases). The clonotype comes from a human donor in good health. Sequencing input: T cells isolated from PBMCs. CDR3 region: CASSVATLRADTQYF. The CDR3 DNA reads TGTGCCAGCAGCGTAGCTACGCTGCGGGCAGATACGCAGTATTTT. Using reference TRBV9 and TRBJ2-3 for the parts outside the CDR3, the full variable domain is DSGVTQTPKHLITATGQRVTLRCSPRSGDLSVYWYQQSLDQGLQFLIQYYNGEERAKGNILERFSAQQFPDLHSELNLSSLELGDSALYFCASSVATLRADTQYFGPGTRLTVL.